The TCR beta chain described here comes from a study of blood T cell repertoires in COVID-19. Study details: Samples taken during acute and convalescent COVID-19 were collected in the United States, Italy and Spain. In each case, the material was cDNA or gDNA derived from T cells, B-cell-depleted T cells, or PBMCs.

TCRdb's copy holds only in-frame clones and misses some; the assay was immunoSEQ multiplex PCR. The table lists under 250,000 clones, 84% of them singletons. V dropped 6 bases and J dropped 2; count of bases not matched to a gene: 8. Germline V CDR1 and CDR2: LNHDA, SQIVND (reference sequence). This CDR3 comprises 15 residues. The TCR comes from a man between 50 and 59 years old with acute or convalescent COVID-19. This rearrangement joins TRBV19 to TRBJ2-3; 7 nucleotides agree with TRBD1. The specimen was peripheral blood. CDR3 bases: TGTGCCAGTAGCGCGACAGGGTTATTCACAGATACGCAGTATTTT. Amino acid sequence: CASSATGLFTDTQYF. Combining the CDR3 with reference TRBV19 and TRBJ2-3 gives the whole variable domain DGGITQSPKYLFRKEGQNVTLSCEQNLNHDAMYWYRQDPGQGLRLIYYSQIVNDFQKGDIAEGYSVSREKKESFPLTVTSAQKNPTAFYLCASSATGLFTDTQYFGPGTRLTVL.